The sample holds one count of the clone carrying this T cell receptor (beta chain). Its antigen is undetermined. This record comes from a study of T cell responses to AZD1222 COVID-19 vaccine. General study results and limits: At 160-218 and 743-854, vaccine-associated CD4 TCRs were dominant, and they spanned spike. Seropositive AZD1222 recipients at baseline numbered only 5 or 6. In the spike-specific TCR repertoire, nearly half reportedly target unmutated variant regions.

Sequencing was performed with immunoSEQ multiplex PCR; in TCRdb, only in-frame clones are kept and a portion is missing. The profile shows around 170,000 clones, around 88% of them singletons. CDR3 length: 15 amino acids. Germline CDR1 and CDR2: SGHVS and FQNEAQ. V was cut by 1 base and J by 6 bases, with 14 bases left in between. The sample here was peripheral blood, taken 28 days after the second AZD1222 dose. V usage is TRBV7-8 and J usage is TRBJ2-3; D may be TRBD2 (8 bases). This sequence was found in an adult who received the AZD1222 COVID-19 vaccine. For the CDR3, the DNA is TGTGCCAGCAGCTTAGTTGCGGGGGGACAGGATACGCAGTATTTT. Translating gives CASSLVAGGQDTQYF.